This T cell receptor beta chain was captured by sequencing in a study of OX40 agonist ivuxolimab in advanced cancers. Overall study context: Dose-escalation subjects each had hepatocellular carcinoma, melanoma, renal cell or head and neck cancer.

TCRdb keeps only in-frame clones here, not all; method: immunoSEQ multiplex PCR. The sample carries around 74,000 clones, about 90% recorded once. This CDR3 has 16 amino acids. This receptor was identified in an adult with an advanced solid tumor such as melanoma, head and neck, liver or kidney cancer. The chain employs TRBV21-1 and TRBJ1-6. TRBV21-1 is designated a pseudogene. The sample in question was CD4+ or CD8+ T cells sorted from blood, obtained in a trial of the OX40 agonist ivuxolimab. The CDR3 region is CASMRDRQGNNSPLHF. The CDR3 region has the DNA TGTGCCAGCATGAGGGACCGGCAGGGCAATAATTCACCCCTCCACTTT.